Included here is one T cell receptor (beta chain) sequence, with context. Its specificity is unknown. This CDR3 region has 15 residues. Germline trimming cut 5 bases from V and 4 bases from J; bases unmatched to any gene: 4. Germline V CDR1 and CDR2: SGHDN, FVKESK. Here immunoSEQ multiplex PCR was the method, and the copy in TCRdb shows in-frame clones only, minus some. The sample has tens of thousands of clones, approximately 76% seen once; the top ten hold approximately 12%. The data are from a study of radiotherapy plus CTLA-4 blockade in lung cancer. Overall study results and limits: How blood T cell clones changed early, along with interferon-beta, reportedly forecast response best.

The V call is TRBV14, the J call TRBJ2-2; 10 bases agree with TRBD2. The sample consisted of peripheral blood, taken from a patient treated with radiotherapy plus ipilimumab. The TCR was taken from a human donor with non-small cell lung cancer who had stable disease on radiotherapy plus ipilimumab. The CDR3 here is CASSVASGGTGELFF. In DNA, the CDR3 is TGTGCCAGCAGCGTAGCTAGCGGGGGCACCGGGGAGCTGTTTTTT.